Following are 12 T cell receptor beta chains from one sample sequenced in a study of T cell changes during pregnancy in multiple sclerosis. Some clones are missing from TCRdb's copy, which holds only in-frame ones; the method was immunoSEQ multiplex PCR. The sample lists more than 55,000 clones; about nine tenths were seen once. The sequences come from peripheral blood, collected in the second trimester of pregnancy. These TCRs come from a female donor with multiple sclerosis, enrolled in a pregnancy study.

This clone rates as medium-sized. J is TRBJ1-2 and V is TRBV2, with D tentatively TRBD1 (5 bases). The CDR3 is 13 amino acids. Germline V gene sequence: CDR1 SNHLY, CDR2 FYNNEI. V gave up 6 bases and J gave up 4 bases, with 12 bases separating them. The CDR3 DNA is TGTGCCAGCAGGCCCACAGGCCGCTATGGCTACACCTTC. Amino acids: CASRPTGRYGYTF. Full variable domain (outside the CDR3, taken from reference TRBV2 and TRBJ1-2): EPEVTQTPSHQVTQMGQEVILRCVPISNHLYFYWYRQILGQKVEFLVSFYNNEISEKSEIFDDQFSVERPDGSNFTLKIRSTKLEDSAMYFCASRPTGRYGYTFGSGTRLTVV.

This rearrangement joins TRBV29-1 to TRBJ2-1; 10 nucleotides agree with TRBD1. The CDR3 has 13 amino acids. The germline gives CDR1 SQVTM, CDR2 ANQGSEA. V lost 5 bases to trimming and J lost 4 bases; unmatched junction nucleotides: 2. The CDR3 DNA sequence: TGCAGCGTTCTGGGACAGGGGTACAATGAGCAGTTCTTC. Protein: CSVLGQGYNEQFF.

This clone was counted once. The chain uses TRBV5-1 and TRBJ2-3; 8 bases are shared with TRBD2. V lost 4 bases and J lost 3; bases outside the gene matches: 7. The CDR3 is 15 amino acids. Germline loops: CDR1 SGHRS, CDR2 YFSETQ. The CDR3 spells CASSPPGGGTDTQYF. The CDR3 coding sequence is TGCGCCAGCAGCCCTCCGGGGGGGGGAACAGATACGCAGTATTTT.

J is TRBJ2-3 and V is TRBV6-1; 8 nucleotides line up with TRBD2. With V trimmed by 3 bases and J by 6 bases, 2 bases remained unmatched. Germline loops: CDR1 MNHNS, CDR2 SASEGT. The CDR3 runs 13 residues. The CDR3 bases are TGTGCCAGCAGTGACGGGGGGGATGATACGCAGTATTTT. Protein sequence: CASSDGGDDTQYF.

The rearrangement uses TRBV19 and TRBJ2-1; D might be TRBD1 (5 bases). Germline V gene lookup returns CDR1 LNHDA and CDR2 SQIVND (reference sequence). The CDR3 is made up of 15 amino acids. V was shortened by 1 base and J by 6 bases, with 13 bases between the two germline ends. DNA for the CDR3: TGTGCCAGTAGTATAGGGACAAAAATGGCCAATGAGCAGTTCTTC. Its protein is CASSIGTKMANEQFF.

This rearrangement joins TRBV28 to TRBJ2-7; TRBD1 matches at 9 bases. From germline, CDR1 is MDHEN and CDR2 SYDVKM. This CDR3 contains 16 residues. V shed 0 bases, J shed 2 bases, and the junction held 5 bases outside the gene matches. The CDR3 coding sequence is TGTGCCAGCAGTTTATGGCCCGGGACAGGGCCCTACGAGCAGTACTTC. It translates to CASSLWPGTGPYEQYF.

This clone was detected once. CDR3 sequence (DNA): TGTGCCAGCAGTCTCCGGGGGGGGGTCTACAATGAGCAGTTCTTC. It is translated as CASSLRGGVYNEQFF. V is TRBV27 and J is TRBJ2-1, with 8 bases that match TRBD2. Germline values: CDR1 MNHEY, CDR2 SMNVEV (reference sequence). The V segment lost 5 bases and the J segment 3 bases; nucleotides outside the gene matches: 6. There are 15 residues in the CDR3.

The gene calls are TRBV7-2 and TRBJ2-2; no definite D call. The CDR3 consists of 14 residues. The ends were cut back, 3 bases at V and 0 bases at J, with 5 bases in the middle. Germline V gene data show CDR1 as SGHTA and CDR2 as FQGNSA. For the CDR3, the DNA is TGTGCCAGCAGCTTCCAGGCGAACACCGGGGAGCTGTTTTTT. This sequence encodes CASSFQANTGELFF.

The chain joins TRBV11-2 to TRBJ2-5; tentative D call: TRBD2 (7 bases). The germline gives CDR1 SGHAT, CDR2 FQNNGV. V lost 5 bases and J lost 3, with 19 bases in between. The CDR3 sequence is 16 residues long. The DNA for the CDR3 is TGTGCCAGCAGCGAGACTAGGAGGGGGGGTGAAGAGACCCAGTACTTC. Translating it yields CASSETRRGGEETQYF.

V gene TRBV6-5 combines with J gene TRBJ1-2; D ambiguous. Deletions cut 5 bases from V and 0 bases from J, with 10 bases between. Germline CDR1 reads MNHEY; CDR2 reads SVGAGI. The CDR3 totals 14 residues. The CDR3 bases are TGTGCCAGCAGTACCGTGCGGACTAACTATGGCTACACCTTC. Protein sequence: CASSTVRTNYGYTF.

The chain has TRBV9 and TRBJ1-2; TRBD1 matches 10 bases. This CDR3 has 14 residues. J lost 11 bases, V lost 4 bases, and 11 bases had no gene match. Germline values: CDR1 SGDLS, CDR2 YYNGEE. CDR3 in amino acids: CASSPAGTGVNYTF. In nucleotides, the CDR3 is TGTGCCAGCAGCCCGGCCGGGACAGGGGTAAATTACACCTTC. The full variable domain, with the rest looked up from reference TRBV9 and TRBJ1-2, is DSGVTQTPKHLITATGQRVTLRCSPRSGDLSVYWYQQSLDQGLQFLIQYYNGEERAKGNILERFSAQQFPDLHSELNLSSLELGDSALYFCASSPAGTGVNYTFGSGTRLTVV.

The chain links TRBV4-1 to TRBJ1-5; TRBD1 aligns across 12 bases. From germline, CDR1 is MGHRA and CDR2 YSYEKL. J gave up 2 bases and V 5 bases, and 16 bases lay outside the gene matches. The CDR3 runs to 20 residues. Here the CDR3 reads CASSSLWGQGASVGNQPQHF. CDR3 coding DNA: TGCGCCAGCAGCTCCCTCTGGGGACAGGGGGCCTCGGTGGGCAATCAGCCCCAGCATTTT.